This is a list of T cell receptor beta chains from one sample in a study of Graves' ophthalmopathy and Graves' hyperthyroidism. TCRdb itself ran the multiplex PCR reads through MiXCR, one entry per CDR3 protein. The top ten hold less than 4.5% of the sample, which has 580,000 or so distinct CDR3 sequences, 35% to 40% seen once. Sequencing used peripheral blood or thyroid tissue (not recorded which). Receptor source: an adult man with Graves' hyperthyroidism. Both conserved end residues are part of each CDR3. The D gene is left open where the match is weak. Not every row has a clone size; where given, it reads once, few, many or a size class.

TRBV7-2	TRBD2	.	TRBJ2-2	CASSSPSPGLADTGELFF	TGTGCCAGCAGCTCACCCTCCCCTGGACTAGCGGACACCGGGGAGCTGTTTTTT
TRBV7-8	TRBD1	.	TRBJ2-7	CANSLGAGGFAACEQYF	TGTGCCAACAGCTTAGGTGCAGGGGGATTTGCCGCCTGCGAGCAGTACTTC
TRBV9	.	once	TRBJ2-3	CASSVEGSADTQYF	TGTGCCAGCAGCGTAGAAGGGAGCGCAGATACGCAGTATTTT
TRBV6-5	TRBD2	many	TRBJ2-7	CASRSGTSGYYEQYF	TGTGCCAGCAGGTCCGGGACTAGCGGATACTACGAGCAGTACTTC
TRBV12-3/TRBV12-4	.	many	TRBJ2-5	CASRSSWRETQYF	TGTGCCAGCAGATCTTCCTGGCGAGAGACCCAGTACTTC
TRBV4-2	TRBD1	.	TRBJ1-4	CTSSQLTGTGSNEKLFF	TGTACCAGCAGCCAACTCACCGGGACAGGGAGTAATGAAAAACTGTTTTTT
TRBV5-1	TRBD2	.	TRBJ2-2	CASSPSPAGGTGELFF	TGCGCCAGCAGCCCCAGCCCAGCGGGGGGCACCGGGGAGCTGTTTTTT
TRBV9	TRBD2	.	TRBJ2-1	CASSVGFSGSHNEQFF	TGTGCCAGCAGCGTAGGGTTTAGCGGGAGCCACAATGAGCAGTTCTTC
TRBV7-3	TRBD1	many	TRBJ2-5	CASSYGTGGSETQYF	TGTGCCAGCAGCTACGGGACAGGGGGTAGTGAGACCCAGTACTTC
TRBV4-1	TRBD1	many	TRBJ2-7	CASRLETGETYEQYF	TGCGCCAGCAGACTGGAGACAGGGGAAACCTACGAGCAGTACTTC
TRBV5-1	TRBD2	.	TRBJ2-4	CASSLVRLADVSAKNIQYF	TGTGCCAGCAGCTTAGTTAGACTAGCAGACGTCTCTGCCAAAAACATTCAGTACTTC
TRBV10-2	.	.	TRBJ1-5	CASSERDNQPQHF	TGCGCCAGCAGTGAAAGGGACAATCAGCCCCAGCATTTT
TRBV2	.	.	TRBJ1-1	CASSIRHGSTEAFF	TGTGCCAGCAGTATAAGACACGGCTCAACTGAAGCTTTCTTT
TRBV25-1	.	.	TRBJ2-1	CASSSLGGGYNEQFF	TGTGCCAGCAGTTCCCTGGGGGGCGGGTACAATGAGCAGTTCTTC
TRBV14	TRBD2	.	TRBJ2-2	CASSQGAAGGVFF	TGTGCCAGCAGCCAAGGGGCAGCGGGAGGGGTGTTTTTT
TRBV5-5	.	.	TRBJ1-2	CASSTRVKGSYGYTF	TGTGCCAGCAGCACCAGAGTAAAGGGTAGTTATGGCTACACCTTC
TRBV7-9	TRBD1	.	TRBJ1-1	CASSTSRSGTDAFF	TGTGCCAGCAGCACAAGCCGATCGGGGACAGATGCTTTCTTT
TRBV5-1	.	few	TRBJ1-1	CASSLNSGNTEAFF	TGCGCCAGCAGCTTGAATAGCGGGAACACTGAAGCTTTCTTT
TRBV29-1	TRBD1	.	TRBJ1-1	CSATGTGGAESEAFF	TGCAGCGCAACCGGGACAGGGGGCGCGGAGTCTGAAGCTTTCTTT
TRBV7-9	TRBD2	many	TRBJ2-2	CASSLLPAGGTNTGELFF	TGTGCCAGCAGCTTACTCCCCGCGGGGGGGACGAACACCGGGGAGCTGTTTTTT
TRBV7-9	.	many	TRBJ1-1	CASIGTDYNTEAFF	TGTGCCAGCATCGGGACTGACTATAACACTGAAGCTTTCTTT
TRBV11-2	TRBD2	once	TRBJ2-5	CASKLAGMVQETQYF	TGTGCCAGCAAGTTAGCGGGGATGGTACAAGAGACCCAGTACTTC
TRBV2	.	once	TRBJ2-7	CASKRTNLSYEQYF	TGTGCCAGCAAGAGGACTAACCTCTCCTACGAGCAGTACTTC
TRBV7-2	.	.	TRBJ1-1	CASSQDLRGYGRVFF	TGTGCCAGCAGCCAAGATTTACGGGGGTATGGTAGGGTTTTCTTT
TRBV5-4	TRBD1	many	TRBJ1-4	CASSLGGGGAQEKLFF	TGTGCCAGCAGCTTGGGGGGAGGGGGCGCACAAGAAAAACTGTTTTTT
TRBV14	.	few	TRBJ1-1	CASSPKRGITNTEAFF	TGTGCCAGCAGCCCCAAGAGGGGCATAACGAACACTGAAGCTTTCTTT
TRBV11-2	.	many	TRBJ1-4	CASSPHEEKLFF	TGTGCCAGCAGCCCTCACGAGGAAAAACTGTTTTTT
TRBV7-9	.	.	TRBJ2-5	CASSLGWGQETQYF	TGTGCCAGCAGCTTAGGGTGGGGGCAAGAGACCCAGTACTTC
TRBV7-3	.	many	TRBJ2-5	CASSSIPGEQETQYF	TGTGCCAGCAGCTCGATACCGGGGGAACAAGAGACCCAGTACTTC
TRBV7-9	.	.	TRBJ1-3	CASSQGTGAGNTIYF	TGTGCCAGCAGCCAAGGAACAGGTGCTGGAAACACCATATATTTT
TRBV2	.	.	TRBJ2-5	CASMWGTQYF	TGTGCCAGCATGTGGGGGACCCAGTACTTC
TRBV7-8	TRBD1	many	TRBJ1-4	CASSRQGRGEKLFF	TGTGCCAGCAGTCGACAGGGCCGCGGTGAAAAACTGTTTTTT
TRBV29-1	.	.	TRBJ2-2	CSVEDSATGELFF	TGCAGCGTAGAGGATTCAGCGACCGGGGAGCTGTTTTTT
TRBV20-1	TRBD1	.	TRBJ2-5	CSAVKDRVEPQYF	TGCAGTGCCGTCAAGGACAGGGTCGAGCCCCAGTACTTC
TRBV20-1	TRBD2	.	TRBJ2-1	CSARRVSGRFGNEQFF	TGCAGTGCTAGGCGGGTTAGCGGGAGGTTTGGCAATGAGCAGTTCTTC
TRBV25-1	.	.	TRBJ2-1	CASSARNEQFF	TGTGCCAGCAGTGCCCGGAATGAGCAGTTCTTC
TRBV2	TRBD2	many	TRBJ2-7	CASSEYSGRDEQYF	TGTGCCAGCAGTGAATATAGCGGGAGAGACGAGCAGTACTTC
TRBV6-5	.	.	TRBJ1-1	CASSYSGPRNTGAFF	TGTGCCAGCAGTTACTCAGGGCCTCGGAACACTGGAGCTTTCTTT
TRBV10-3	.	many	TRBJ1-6	CASNYLPSPLHF	TGTGCCAGCAACTACCTTCCTTCACCCCTCCACTTT
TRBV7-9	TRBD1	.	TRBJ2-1	CASSFRDRGRSDEQFF	TGTGCCAGCAGCTTCCGGGACAGGGGGAGAAGCGATGAGCAGTTCTTC
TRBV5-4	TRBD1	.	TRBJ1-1	CASSLNLLRDRVFSEAFF	TGTGCCAGCAGCTTGAACCTTCTGCGGGACAGGGTCTTCTCTGAAGCTTTCTTT
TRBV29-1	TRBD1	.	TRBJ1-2	CSVPDRGSYGYTF	TGCAGCGTCCCCGACAGGGGGTCTTATGGCTACACCTTC
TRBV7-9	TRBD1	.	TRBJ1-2	CASSLGGGLDYGYTF	TGTGCCAGCAGCTTAGGAGGGGGCCTGGACTATGGCTACACCTTC
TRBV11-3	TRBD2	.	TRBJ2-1	CASSPVWEGGPNEQFF	TGTGCCAGCAGCCCCGTTTGGGAGGGCGGCCCCAATGAGCAGTTCTTC